This TCR beta chain was found in a study of siplizumab effects on memory and regulatory T cells. Points from the study as a whole: Siplizumab significantly brought down the alloreactive sequences that trace back to unstimulated CD4+ memory cells. Proliferating clones, CD4+ or CD8+, lacked an assignable naive or memory phenotype in roughly 75-96% of cases. Proliferating Tregs from siplizumab cultures lacked functional confirmation of suppression. A minor share of alloreactive clones matched unstimulated subsets.

The V end was cut by 5 bases, the J end by 0 bases, with 7 bases between. Germline assignment: CDR1 MGHDK and CDR2 SYGVNS. The CDR3 sequence is 14 residues long. Assay used: immunoSEQ multiplex PCR; TCRdb lists only in-frame clones, some missing. The data hold 87,000 or so clones, with roughly 94% observed a single time. Remarks on this clone: Its target is unknown.

Specimen: non-Treg CD4+ T cells sorted from blood. This TCR came from a human donor in good health. The J gene is TRBJ2-2, the V gene TRBV25-1; the D gene could be TRBD1 or TRBD2 (5 bases each). Written as DNA, the CDR3 is TGTGCCAGCAGTCGGGACGCGAACACCGGGGAGCTGTTTTTT. This gives the protein CASSRDANTGELFF.